These T cell receptor beta chains were read from a single sample in a study of cytomegalovirus exposure and HLA in healthy donors. The data were produced by immunoSEQ multiplex PCR, yet TCRdb's version contains in-frame clones alone and is incomplete. The sample contains fewer than 130,000 clones, 79% of which appear only once. The sequenced material came from PBMCs. The receptors derive from a man aged 30 to 39 in good health and CMV-seropositive. The CDR3 runs from the conserved cysteine through the conserved F or W.

v_call	cdr3_length	j_call	cdr3_aa
TRBV18	15	TRBJ2-5	CASSPREGIQETQYF
TRBV9	14	TRBJ1-1	CASSSTGVGTEAFF
TRBV10-2	15	TRBJ2-2	CASIGQGANTGELFF
TRBV5-1	13	TRBJ2-3	CASSWGGTDTQYF
TRBV7-9	15	TRBJ2-1	CASSSGGASYNEQFF
TRBV9	16	TRBJ1-4	CASSVRPTGENEKLFF
TRBV19	13	TRBJ1-2	CASNQYGTSDYTF
TRBV11-2	16	TRBJ2-3	CASSLGETSGTDTQYF
TRBV5-1	16	TRBJ2-5	CASSLGARGPGETQYF
TRBV30	13	TRBJ1-5	CAWSADIYQPQHF
TRBV6-1	15	TRBJ1-1	CASSPGQRMNTEAFF
TRBV7-2	15	TRBJ2-3	CASSLVGGGTDTQYF
TRBV9	13	TRBJ2-7	CASSVGSSYEQYF
TRBV2	13	TRBJ1-1	CASRKRVNTEAFF
TRBV7-2	14	TRBJ2-5	CASSLVGGQETQYF
TRBV7-4	15	TRBJ2-7	CSCPKSLGGQYEQYF
TRBV9	15	TRBJ2-1	CASSVDGGIHNEQFF
TRBV4-3	14	TRBJ1-1	CASRPGQGNTEAFF
TRBV7-8	14	TRBJ1-5	CASSLKGQNQPQHF
TRBV11-2	15	TRBJ2-1	CASSPRWDSYNEQFF
TRBV5-6	14	TRBJ1-5	CASSFGVSNQPQHF
TRBV6-1	16	TRBJ1-1	CASSGGTGRGNTEAFF
TRBV11-2	15	TRBJ1-3	CASSLSDYSGNTIYF
TRBV6-6	15	TRBJ2-7	CASSYPTRGSYEQYF
TRBV15	19	TRBJ2-1	CATSSPTSGGMSSYNEQFF
TRBV7-2	16	TRBJ1-2	CASSPPPGQGADGYTF
TRBV5-8	9	TRBJ1-1	CASSFKAFF
TRBV6-6	14	TRBJ2-7	CASSRLAVTDEQYF
TRBV12-5	15	TRBJ2-3	CASGLGGGSTDTQYF
TRBV5-1	15	TRBJ2-3	CASSFYSGGTDTQYF
TRBV5-1	16	TRBJ1-3	CASSLAEGHSGNTIYF
TRBV30	15	TRBJ2-3	CAWSGVAGGVGTQYF